Here is one T cell receptor beta chain with its context. Its antigen is not known. The data derive from a study of T cells in Graves' hyperthyroidism and ophthalmopathy. The study's findings and limits: Ophthalmopathy cases were set apart from stable hyperthyroidism by a 13 V-J model.

Graves' hyperthyroidism was deemed stable absent ophthalmopathy progression within 18 months. The source material, RNA transcripts, was used to amplify TCR beta CDR3 regions. Initially, a first-round RT-PCR of the TCR CDR3 employed the HTBI primer set. In TCRdb, the multiplex PCR reads were re-called with MiXCR into one record per CDR3 protein. The sample yields under 400,000 distinct CDR3 sequences, roughly 15% seen once. The source is a young man with Graves' hyperthyroidism. Sample: blood.

This CDR3 reads CASSVSGGFNTGELFF. CDR3 nucleotides: TGTGCCAGCAGCGTCTCGGGCGGGTTTAACACCGGGGAGCTGTTTTTT. The genes are TRBV9 and TRBJ2-2, with D maybe TRBD2 (5 bases). The CDR3 has 16 residues. Per the germline V gene, CDR1 is SGDLS and CDR2 is YYNGEE. Trimming cost V 2 bases and J 2 bases, with 13 bases left between them.